This T cell receptor (beta chain) was captured by sequencing in a study of blood T cell repertoires in COVID-19 (dated by TCRdb to 2019 to 2021). Concerning the study at large: The collaborator samples originated in the United States, Italy and Spain and spanned the acute and convalescent phases of COVID-19. The material from the prospective study consisted of cDNA or gDNA derived from T cells, B-cell-depleted T cells, or PBMCs. The dataset comprised deeply sampled blood TCRbeta repertoires from subjects exposed to, actively infected with, or recovered from COVID-19. Where HLA class I and class II types were available, the types were taken from metadata supplied by the sample provider, not from assay-based typing. The sample metadata nearly always contained a de-identified subject ID, COVID-19 status, age in years and sex. The repertoires were released in a freely available public database meant as a resource for research on the immune response to SARS-CoV-2. Samples came from the ongoing ImmuneRACE study (first 160 participants) plus 1,254 subjects from 6 global collaborators. Findings and caveats that apply to the study as a whole: The quantity of clinical and demographic metadata differed by source and by participant and was supplied without curation.

Another Seattle source contributed samples from volunteer blood donors who had recovered from COVID-19. Whole blood was collected in K2EDTA tubes by collaborating institutions according to the institutions' own protocols. For TCRbeta analysis, collaborators shipped samples in one of three forms: frozen whole blood, isolated PBMCs, or DNA extracted from either of those sample types. Comment on this clone: Its antigen has not been determined. No base qualities exist here, and no much larger clone lies one base off it.

The immunoSEQ Assay, a bias-controlled multiplex PCR, was used to amplify TCRbeta CDR3 regions from genomic DNA. Turning to the authors' computational methods: The number of nucleated cells in each sample was estimated by amplification of reference gene primers within the assay. Sequence reads were collapsed and filtered to measure the absolute abundance of every unique TCRbeta CDR3 rearrangement. Productive Simpson clonality was computed per sample as the square root of Simpson's diversity index over productive rearrangements. Drawn from immuneACCESS, this table holds only the in-frame rearrangements with V and J called that TCRdb kept. Clones are partly lost; checked studies trace under half to an unresolved V gene and leave the rest unexplained. The D gene and trimming were derived from the DNA, and the V and J assignments and clone size from that table. The sample table shows approximately 250,000 clones, and more than 65% are seen once. Approximately 1.5% of the sample is taken by the ten largest.

The V end loses 6 bases and the J end loses 1 base, and a stretch of 10 bases separates them. The CDR3 holds 13 amino acids from the cysteine to the phenylalanine. This entry keeps only the CDR3 DNA: 39 bases, framed from base 1. The sequence was obtained from a woman aged 35 to 49 who had recovered from COVID-19. The sample comprised peripheral blood. This chain is built from TRBV12-3 or TRBV12-4 and TRBJ2-7; confidence is insufficient to name the D gene. The bases are TGTGCCAGCAGCCCACAGCTGTCCTACGAGCAGTACTTC. The encoded protein is CASSPQLSYEQYF.